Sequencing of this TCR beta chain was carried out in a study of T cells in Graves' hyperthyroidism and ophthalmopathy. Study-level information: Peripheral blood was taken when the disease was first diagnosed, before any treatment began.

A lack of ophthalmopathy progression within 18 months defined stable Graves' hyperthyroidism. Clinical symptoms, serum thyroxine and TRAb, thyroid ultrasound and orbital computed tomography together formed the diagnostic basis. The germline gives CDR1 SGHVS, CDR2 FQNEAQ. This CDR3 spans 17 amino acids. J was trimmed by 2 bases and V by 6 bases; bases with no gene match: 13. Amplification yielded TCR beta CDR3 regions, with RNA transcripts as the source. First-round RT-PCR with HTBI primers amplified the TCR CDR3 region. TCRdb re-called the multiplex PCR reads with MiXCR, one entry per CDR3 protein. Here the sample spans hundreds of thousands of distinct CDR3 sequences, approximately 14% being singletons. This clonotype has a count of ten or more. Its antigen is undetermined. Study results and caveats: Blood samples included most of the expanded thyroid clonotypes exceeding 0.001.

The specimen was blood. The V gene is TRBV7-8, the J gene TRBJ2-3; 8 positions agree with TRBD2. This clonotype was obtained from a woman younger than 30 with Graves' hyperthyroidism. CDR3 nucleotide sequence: TGTGCCAGCAGACGAGGACTAGCCTCCGAACTCACAGATACGCAGTATTTT. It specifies CASRRGLASELTDTQYF.